Each of the 30 T cell receptor beta chains below was sequenced from the same sample in a study of T cell repertoires in cytomegalovirus infection. In TCRdb, the reads were re-called with MiXCR into one record per CDR3 protein. The sample shows approximately 630,000 distinct CDR3 sequences, about 24% of them seen only once. The sample was CD8+ T cells from PBMCs. The origin of the receptors is a human donor in good health (CMV status not recorded). Some clones in this sample may be carry-over from other donors' samples.

This clonotype was recorded only once. The chain carries TRBV7-2 and TRBJ2-3; the D is unclear. Germline V gene sequence: CDR1 SGHTA, CDR2 FQGNSA. Trimming took 2 bases from V and 1 from J, leaving 16 bases between them. The CDR3 spans 17 residues. CDR3 nucleotide sequence: TGTGCCAGCAGCTTAATACTTAGGCAGTGGGGCACAGATACGCAGTATTTT. This codes for CASSLILRQWGTDTQYF.

The chain joins TRBV7-2 to TRBJ2-7, with D perhaps TRBD1 (6 bases). Germline V CDR1 and CDR2: SGHTA, FQGNSA. The length of the CDR3 is 15 residues. The ends were cut back, 5 bases at V and 6 bases at J, with 20 bases in the middle. The CDR3 protein is CASSTHRADSSEQYF. As DNA, the CDR3 is TGTGCCAGCAGCACTCACAGGGCCGACAGTTCCGAGCAGTACTTC.

This clonotype was seen at least ten times. This chain uses TRBV25-1 with TRBJ2-1; D unresolved. There are 14 residues in the CDR3. From germline, CDR1 is MGHDK and CDR2 SYGVNS. V was trimmed by 3 bases and J by 5 bases, leaving 11 bases between them. This CDR3 is CASSELGRNNEQFF. CDR3 in DNA: TGTGCCAGCAGTGAGTTGGGCAGAAACAATGAGCAGTTCTTC.

This sequence joins TRBV29-1 and TRBJ2-7, with D perhaps TRBD2 (5 bases). This CDR3 has 14 residues. V was cut by 1 base and J by 3 bases, with 13 bases left in between. Germline CDR1 and CDR2: SQVTM and ANQGSEA. CDR3 nucleotide sequence: TGCAGCGTTGAAGTGGTAGGCCGGGGCTACGAGCAGTACTTC. Amino acid sequence: CSVEVVGRGYEQYF.

V usage is TRBV25-1 and J usage is TRBJ1-4; D gene unclear. The CDR3 spans 14 residues. Germline V gene lookup returns CDR1 MGHDK and CDR2 SYGVNS. The ends were cut back, 2 bases at V and 3 bases at J, with 7 bases in the middle. DNA of the CDR3: TGTGCCAGCAGTGAAACAGAGTCTAATGAAAAACTGTTTTTT. Translated: CASSETESNEKLFF.

This clonotype appeared many times. V and J are TRBV28 and TRBJ1-5, with D hard to call. The germline V gene has CDR1 MDHEN and CDR2 SYDVKM. CDR3 length: 14 residues. Trimming shortened V by 7 bases and J by 2 bases, and 12 bases separated the two germline ends. CDR3 nucleotide sequence: TGTGCCAGCAACACCGTATGGGGCAATCAGCCCCAGCATTTT. Amino acid sequence: CASNTVWGNQPQHF.

The J gene is TRBJ2-5, the V gene TRBV28, with 8 positions matching TRBD2. Germline V gene data show CDR1 as MDHEN and CDR2 as SYDVKM. The CDR3 totals 15 residues. V lost 3 bases, J lost 1 base, and 4 bases stayed unmatched. CDR3 bases: TGTGCCAGCAGTTTTTACGGGGGGGGCCAAGAGACCCAGTACTTC. Amino acids: CASSFYGGGQETQYF.

The sample holds many counts of this clonotype. V gene TRBV7-9 combines with J gene TRBJ2-2; D remains ambiguous. This CDR3 comprises 14 residues. The germline V gene encodes CDR1 SEHNR and CDR2 FQNEAQ (reference sequence). V was shortened by 1 base and J by 6 bases, with 9 bases between the two germline ends. The CDR3 DNA sequence: TGTGCCAGCAGCTTAGAGTCTTACCCCGGGGAGCTGTTTTTT. Amino acid sequence: CASSLESYPGELFF.

This clonotype appeared a few times. V usage is TRBV29-1 and J usage is TRBJ2-1; D gene unclear. The V end lost 6 bases, the J end lost 0 bases, and 12 bases lay between the germline ends. There are 14 residues in the CDR3. In germline, CDR1 is SQVTM, CDR2 ANQGSEA. In DNA, the CDR3 is TGCAGCGTGACCACTCCAAGCTCCTACAATGAGCAGTTCTTC. It codes for CSVTTPSSYNEQFF.

The chain joins TRBV5-1 to TRBJ2-1; 7 bases line up with TRBD2. Losses at the gene ends were 3 bases for V and 1 base for J; bases not matched to a gene: 7. Germline lookup yields CDR1 SGHRS and CDR2 YFSETQ. The CDR3 runs 16 residues. The CDR3 here is CASSWGRDYSYNEQFF. The CDR3 DNA sequence: TGCGCCAGCAGCTGGGGCCGGGACTATTCCTACAATGAGCAGTTCTTC.

This clonotype appeared many times. The chain links TRBV19 to TRBJ1-1, with 8 positions matching TRBD1. J was trimmed by 3 bases and V by 4 bases; bases with no gene match: 10. The CDR3 is 16 residues long. From germline, CDR1 is LNHDA and CDR2 SQIVND (reference sequence). The CDR3: CASSNRRDRSYTEAFF. CDR3 nucleotide sequence: TGTGCCAGTAGTAACCGACGGGACAGGTCGTACACTGAAGCTTTCTTT.

This clonotype occurred many times. The chain employs TRBV7-8 and TRBJ2-1; TRBD2 matches 9 bases. This CDR3 is built from 15 residues. Germline V gene lookup returns CDR1 SGHVS and CDR2 FQNEAQ. V shed 1 base, J shed 10 bases, and the junction held 8 bases outside the gene matches. The CDR3 sequence: CASSLEPGLAAEQFF. CDR3 bases: TGTGCCAGCAGCTTAGAACCGGGACTAGCAGCCGAGCAGTTCTTC.

The chain carries TRBV28 and TRBJ2-5; either TRBD1 or TRBD2 may supply D (5 bases each). The germline gives CDR1 MDHEN, CDR2 SYDVKM. Trimming stripped 0 bases from V and 4 bases from J, with 9 bases between. The CDR3 loop spans 14 amino acids. CDR3 sequence (DNA): TGTGCCAGCAGTTTATGGACAGAGGGAGAGACCCAGTACTTC. Protein: CASSLWTEGETQYF.

The V call is TRBV9, the J call TRBJ2-1; D possibly corresponds to TRBD1 (6 bases). The V gene's germline CDR1 is SGDLS and CDR2 YYNGEE. The V end lost 4 bases, the J end lost 5 bases, and 13 bases lay between the germline ends. This CDR3 is 14 amino acids long. CDR3 region: CASSTQGWNNEQFF. CDR3 coding DNA: TGTGCCAGCAGCACACAGGGTTGGAACAATGAGCAGTTCTTC.

This clonotype was detected many times. This chain joins TRBV4-1 and TRBJ2-3; TRBD1 matches at 8 bases. Per the germline V gene, CDR1 is MGHRA and CDR2 is YSYEKL. CDR3 length equals 15 residues. V gave up 3 bases and J gave up 5 bases; unmatched junction bases: 7. CDR3 protein: CASSQEDRAVDTQYF. The CDR3 region has the DNA TGCGCCAGCAGCCAGGAGGACAGGGCCGTAGATACGCAGTATTTT.

This clonotype appeared many times. The chain links TRBV27 to TRBJ2-1; the match to TRBD2 covers 9 bases. After removal of 3 bases from V and 8 bases from J, the junction contained 5 bases not matched to a gene. In germline, CDR1 is MNHEY, CDR2 SMNVEV (reference sequence). This CDR3 is 14 amino acids long. In nucleotides, the CDR3 is TGTGCCAGCAGTTTGTCTAGCGGGGCTCATGAGCAGTTCTTC. Amino acids: CASSLSSGAHEQFF.

The chain combines TRBV27 with TRBJ1-1, with D perhaps matching TRBD1 (5 bases). Trimming removed 8 bases from V and 0 bases from J, with 16 bases in between. The CDR3 loop spans 15 amino acids. Germline CDR1 MNHEY, CDR2 SMNVEV (reference sequence). The CDR3 nucleotides are TGTGCCAGCGGCCCTATTCGACAGATGAACACTGAAGCTTTCTTT. Residues: CASGPIRQMNTEAFF.

This sequence joins TRBV6-6 and TRBJ1-1; D uncertain. CDR3 length equals 13 residues. In germline, CDR1 is MNHNY, CDR2 SVGAGI (reference sequence). V lost 2 bases and J 1 base, leaving 5 bases between the germline ends. The CDR3 reads CASSYATNTEAFF. In DNA, the CDR3 is TGTGCCAGCAGTTACGCAACGAACACTGAAGCTTTCTTT.

The table lists this clonotype with a few counts. The V call is TRBV20-1, the J call TRBJ2-3; 10 nucleotides align to TRBD2. The V gene's germline CDR1 is DFQATT and CDR2 SNEGSKA (reference sequence). The CDR3 has 15 residues. Trimming cost V 6 bases and J 2 bases; bases outside gene matches: 8. CDR3 in amino acids: CSATPGLATTDTQYF. CDR3 DNA sequence: TGCAGTGCCACACCGGGACTAGCGACCACAGATACGCAGTATTTT.

This chain links TRBV6-5 with TRBJ2-1, with D uncertain. The germline V and J ends were trimmed by 2 bases and 7 bases, with 6 bases remaining between them. The CDR3 covers 12 residues. Germline CDR1 reads MNHEY; CDR2 reads SVGAGI. The CDR3 nucleotides read TGTGCCAGCAGTTACACTCGGAATGAGCAGTTCTTC. Translating it yields CASSYTRNEQFF.

In regard to this clonotype: A much larger clone lies a single base off, so this may be a read error. V and J are TRBV7-2 and TRBJ2-1; D gene uncertain. CDR3 length: 13 residues. Per the germline V gene, CDR1 is SGHTA and CDR2 is FQGNSA. Here the CDR3 reads CANSLWDTGEQFF. CDR3 coding DNA: TGTGCCAACAGCTTATGGGATACGGGTGAGCAGTTCTTC. The whole variable domain, filled in from reference TRBV7-2 and TRBJ2-1, reads GAGVSQSPSNKVTEKGKDVELRCDPISGHTALYWYRQSLGQGLEFLIYFQGNSAPDKSGLPSDRFSAERTGGSVSTLTIQRTQQEDSAVYLCANSLWDTGEQFFGPGTRLTVL.

As for this clonotype: The junction departs from germline at one end; a sequencing error may be responsible. The CDR3 protein is CTSQTGFGYEQYF. The CDR3 DNA is TGTACCAGCCAGACAGGGTTCGGCTACGAGCAGTACTTC. The chain is built from TRBV6-6 and TRBJ2-7; 7 bases match TRBD1. This CDR3 contains 13 residues. Germline V gene sequence: CDR1 MNHNY, CDR2 SVGAGI (reference sequence).

J is TRBJ1-4 and V is TRBV20-1; unclear D gene. Germline CDR1 and CDR2: DFQATT and SNEGSKA (reference sequence). V was cut by 2 bases and J by 0 bases, with 10 bases left in between. The CDR3 length is 15 residues. The CDR3 region is CSARPTKSTNEKLFF. CDR3 nucleotides: TGCAGTGCTAGACCCACGAAGTCAACTAATGAAAAACTGTTTTTT.

This chain connects TRBV12-5 to TRBJ2-1; 8 bases agree with TRBD1. The CDR3 spans 15 residues. The germline CDR1 and CDR2 sequences are LGHNT and FRNRAP. Unmatched junction bases numbered 9, after V lost 5 bases and J lost 6 bases. Written as DNA, the CDR3 is TGTGCTAGTGGTATGGACAGGGCAATTGGCAATGAGCAGTTCTTC. Protein: CASGMDRAIGNEQFF. Looking up the rest from reference TRBV12-5 and TRBJ2-1 gives the full variable domain: DARVTQTPRHKVTEMGQEVTMRCQPILGHNTVFWYRQTMMQGLELLAYFRNRAPLDDSGMPKDRFSAEMPDATLATLKIQPSEPRDSAVYFCASGMDRAIGNEQFFGPGTRLTVL.

The chain joins TRBV27 to TRBJ2-1; tentative D call: TRBD1 (5 bases). V lost 8 bases and J 5 bases, leaving 13 bases between the germline ends. This CDR3 spans 13 amino acids. From germline, CDR1 is MNHEY and CDR2 SMNVEV (reference sequence). The CDR3 here is CASRFSGNNEQFF. CDR3 coding DNA: TGTGCCAGCCGCTTTTCAGGGAACAATGAGCAGTTCTTC.

The V and J genes are TRBV28 and TRBJ1-6; D is uncertain. Per the germline V gene, CDR1 is MDHEN and CDR2 is SYDVKM. V was cut by 4 bases and J by 4 bases, with 5 bases left in between. The CDR3 is made up of 13 amino acids. The CDR3 spells CASSSPYNSPLHF. DNA of the CDR3: TGTGCCAGCAGTTCTCCTTATAATTCACCCCTCCACTTT.

This chain connects TRBV20-1 to TRBJ1-5, with 8 bases aligning to TRBD1. The CDR3 is 20 amino acids. V trimming: 2 bases; J trimming: 1 base; junction bases outside the gene matches: 19. The V gene's germline CDR1 is DFQATT and CDR2 SNEGSKA (reference sequence). For the CDR3, the DNA is TGCAGTGCTAGACCATTACCCGGGACAGGTTCCACTCTCAGCAATCAGCCCCAGCATTTT. Protein: CSARPLPGTGSTLSNQPQHF.

There are a few counts of this clonotype. The gene calls are TRBV14 and TRBJ2-4, with unresolved D. The CDR3 is made up of 12 amino acids. The germline V gene encodes CDR1 SGHDN and CDR2 FVKESK. V was trimmed by 1 base and J by 9 bases, leaving 7 bases between them. Here the CDR3 reads CASSQVDPIQYF. CDR3 nucleotide sequence: TGTGCCAGCAGCCAAGTTGATCCCATTCAGTACTTC.

This clonotype has at least ten counts. The chain is built from TRBV7-9 and TRBJ2-2, with D uncertain. V was clipped by 10 bases and J by 7 bases, with 10 bases between them. Germline V lookup: CDR1 SEHNR, CDR2 FQNEAQ (reference sequence). This CDR3 region has 11 residues. The CDR3 coding sequence is TGTGCCACCAACCCCAGCGGGGAGCTGTTTTTT. Translation gives CATNPSGELFF.

This clonotype was found a few times. DNA for the CDR3: TGTGCCAGCAGTTGGGGGTCCGGGACACCTTACAATGAGCAGTTCTTC. It is translated as CASSWGSGTPYNEQFF. The chain has TRBV6-2 or TRBV6-3 and TRBJ2-1; D may be TRBD1 (6 bases). This CDR3 is 16 amino acids long. The V and J ends lost 4 bases and 4 bases respectively, with 17 bases between them. Germline V lookup: CDR1 MNHEY, CDR2 SVGEGT.